Below are 25 T cell receptor beta chains sequenced from a single sample in a study of T cell responses to AZD1222 COVID-19 vaccine. TCRdb's table, derived via immunoSEQ multiplex PCR, lists solely in-frame clones and lacks some. Here the sample spans 140,000 to 150,000 clones, approximately 85% being singletons. Sequencing was performed on peripheral blood, taken on day 0 of AZD1222 vaccination. These receptors were taken from an adult in good health.

This clone was counted a single time. The V and J genes are TRBV28 and TRBJ1-5; TRBD1 is a possible D gene (6 bases). V dropped 6 bases and J dropped 9 bases, with 12 bases sitting between them. CDR1 is MDHEN and CDR2 is SYDVKM in the germline V gene. This CDR3 is 12 amino acids long. CDR3 coding DNA: TGTGCCAGCAGAGAAACAGGGCTGCCCCAGCATTTT. It codes for CASRETGLPQHF.

The chain joins TRBV3-1 (or the pseudogene TRBV3-2) to TRBJ2-1, with D possibly TRBD2 on 6 matching bases. The CDR3 loop spans 12 amino acids. V lost 4 bases and J 10 bases, leaving 11 bases between the germline ends. CDR1 and CDR2 from the germline V gene are LGHDT and YNNKEL (reference sequence). This CDR3 reads CASSLEEGEQFF. The CDR3 nucleotides read TGTGCCAGCAGCCTAGAGGAGGGAGAGCAGTTCTTC.

The chain recombines TRBV15 with TRBJ1-2; no firm D call. Germline V lookup: CDR1 LNHNV, CDR2 YYDKDF (reference sequence). The CDR3 has 15 amino acids. V was clipped by 1 base and J by 1 base, with 10 bases between them. The CDR3 region has the DNA TGTGCCACCAGCAGAGGCGGGTGGGATAACTATGGCTACACCTTC. Residues: CATSRGGWDNYGYTF.

V gene TRBV19 combines with J gene TRBJ1-2; D gene ambiguous. In germline, CDR1 is LNHDA, CDR2 SQIVND (reference sequence). Trimming stripped 8 bases from V and 0 bases from J, with 7 bases between. The CDR3 runs to 12 residues. CDR3 sequence reads: CASAEANYGYTF. CDR3 DNA: TGTGCCAGTGCAGAGGCTAACTATGGCTACACCTTC. Supplemented by reference TRBV19 and TRBJ1-2, the full variable domain reads DGGITQSPKYLFRKEGQNVTLSCEQNLNHDAMYWYRQDPGQGLRLIYYSQIVNDFQKGDIAEGYSVSREKKESFPLTVTSAQKNPTAFYLCASAEANYGYTFGSGTRLTVV.

The chain joins TRBV7-9 to TRBJ2-5, with D unclear. CDR1 is SEHNR, CDR2 FQNEAQ, per germline (reference sequence). The CDR3 covers 13 residues. Trimming shortened V by 5 bases and J by 1 base, and 8 bases separated the two germline ends. The CDR3 DNA reads as TGTGCCAGCAGCACCCGGGCCCAAGAGACCCAGTACTTC. It is translated as CASSTRAQETQYF. Full variable domain (missing parts from reference TRBV7-9 and TRBJ2-5): DTGVSQNPRHKITKRGQNVTFRCDPISEHNRLYWYRQTLGQGPEFLTYFQNEAQLEKSRLLSDRFSAERPKGSFSTLEIQRTEQGDSAMYLCASSTRAQETQYFGPGTRLLVL.

The rearrangement joins TRBV9 to TRBJ2-2; D is uncertain. V lost 3 bases, J lost 0 bases, and 15 bases lay in between. Germline V gene lookup returns CDR1 SGDLS and CDR2 YYNGEE. There are 17 residues in the CDR3. The CDR3 nucleotides are TGTGCCAGCAGCGCAGAAGACTCAACAGCGAACACCGGGGAGCTGTTTTTT. It specifies CASSAEDSTANTGELFF.

V usage is TRBV7-2 and J usage is TRBJ2-7; no reliable D call. Germline CDR1 is SGHTA and CDR2 is FQGNSA. The V end lost 3 bases, the J end lost 3 bases, and 12 bases lay between the germline ends. The CDR3 totals 14 residues. CDR3 nucleotides: TGTGCCAGCAGCTTGCAGGTATCCGGCTACGAGCAGTACTTC. Its protein is CASSLQVSGYEQYF.

The chain is built from TRBV6-1 and TRBJ2-5, with 8 bases fitting TRBD2. The CDR3 runs to 17 residues. Germline CDR1 is MNHNS and CDR2 is SASEGT. Germline trimming cut 4 bases from V and 1 base from J; bases unmatched to any gene: 11. The DNA of the CDR3 is TGTGCCAGCAGTGTCCTGAGGGCTAGCGGGTTCCAAGAGACCCAGTACTTC. It is translated as CASSVLRASGFQETQYF.

This chain links TRBV21-1 with TRBJ1-5. TRBV21-1 is assigned pseudogene status. CDR3 length: 22 amino acids. In DNA, the CDR3 is TGTGCCAGCAGCAAATCCCACTCAAAAATAGGGTCGGGGAGGGAGCGCAATCAGCCCCAGCATTTT. This gives the protein CASSKSHSKIGSGRERNQPQHF.

The chain couples TRBV20-1 to TRBJ1-3, with no clear D. Germline V gives CDR1 DFQATT, CDR2 SNEGSKA (reference sequence). The CDR3 contains 14 residues. The V end was cut by 3 bases, the J end by 0 bases, with 9 bases between. CDR3 in amino acids: CSASQRDSGNTIYF. The CDR3 DNA reads as TGCAGTGCTAGTCAAAGAGACTCTGGAAACACCATATATTTT.

The chain joins TRBV19 to TRBJ2-7; the D is unclear. The CDR3 contains 13 residues. Germline lookup yields CDR1 LNHDA and CDR2 SQIVND (reference sequence). Trimming cost V 9 bases and J 0 bases, with 12 bases left between them. The CDR3 sequence is CASKHRSSYEQYF. The CDR3 nucleotides are TGTGCCAGCAAACACAGAAGCTCCTACGAGCAGTACTTC. Using reference TRBV19 and TRBJ2-7 for the parts outside the CDR3, the full variable domain is DGGITQSPKYLFRKEGQNVTLSCEQNLNHDAMYWYRQDPGQGLRLIYYSQIVNDFQKGDIAEGYSVSREKKESFPLTVTSAQKNPTAFYLCASKHRSSYEQYFGPGTRLTVT.

The gene calls are TRBV27 and TRBJ2-2; 8 positions agree with TRBD2. Per the germline V gene, CDR1 is MNHEY and CDR2 is SMNVEV (reference sequence). The V gene end was trimmed by 6 bases and the J gene end by 1 base; junction bases not matched to a gene: 4. The CDR3 loop spans 15 amino acids. CDR3 residues: CASRSGGQNTGELFF. CDR3 DNA: TGTGCCAGCAGGTCGGGAGGGCAGAACACCGGGGAGCTGTTTTTT.

The chain has TRBV6-5 and TRBJ2-3, with D unclear. The V gene's germline CDR1 is MNHEY and CDR2 SVGAGI. Trimming pared 0 bases from V and 5 bases from J, leaving 6 bases between. This CDR3 has 13 amino acids. CDR3 DNA sequence: TGTGCCAGCAGTTACTCGATAATAGATACGCAGTATTTT. It yields the protein CASSYSIIDTQYF.

The J gene is TRBJ2-1, the V gene TRBV6-1; TRBD1 is a possible D gene (6 bases). V was trimmed by 4 bases and J by 4 bases, leaving 17 bases between them. CDR1 is MNHNS, CDR2 SASEGT, per germline. This CDR3 contains 16 residues. CDR3 sequence reads: CASSAKGERRYNEQFF. In DNA, the CDR3 is TGTGCCAGCAGTGCTAAGGGGGAACGGCGGTACAATGAGCAGTTCTTC.

This chain links TRBV28 with TRBJ1-5, with D uncertain. Germline V gives CDR1 MDHEN, CDR2 SYDVKM. Trimming left V 6 bases short and J 0 bases short, with 3 bases between. The CDR3 is 12 residues long. CDR3 bases: TGTGCCAGCAGGGCTAGCAATCAGCCCCAGCATTTT. Translating gives CASRASNQPQHF.

V gene TRBV6-5 combines with J gene TRBJ2-5; a possible D gene is TRBD1 (6 bases). With 6 bases removed from V and 1 base from J, the gap between germline ends came to 12 bases. The CDR3 loop spans 14 amino acids. Germline CDR1 is MNHEY and CDR2 is SVGAGI. CDR3 loop: CASSPVGAQETQYF. The CDR3 DNA follows: TGTGCCAGCAGCCCAGTGGGGGCCCAAGAGACCCAGTACTTC.

This clone was counted once. The chain recombines TRBV7-6 with TRBJ2-1; 7 bases agree with TRBD1. This CDR3 is built from 13 residues. J gave up 6 bases and V 5 bases, and 4 bases lay outside the gene matches. Germline CDR1 is SGHVS and CDR2 is FNYEAQ. CDR3 sequence (DNA): TGTGCCAGCAGCAGCGGACAGGCCAATGAGCAGTTCTTC. Protein product: CASSSGQANEQFF.

The chain carries TRBV2 and TRBJ1-6, with TRBD1 identical over 7 bases. This CDR3 spans 15 amino acids. Trimming took 2 bases from V and 7 from J; bases not matched to a gene: 5. The germline V gene has CDR1 SNHLY and CDR2 FYNNEI. CDR3 DNA sequence: TGTGCCAGCAGTGAACAGGGGGGGTACAATTCACCCCTCCACTTT. Protein sequence: CASSEQGGYNSPLHF.

The chain joins TRBV6-5 to TRBJ2-7; TRBD2 agrees at 9 bases. J gave up 6 bases and V 7 bases, and 7 bases lay outside the gene matches. Germline CDR1 reads MNHEY; CDR2 reads SVGAGI. The CDR3 spans 13 residues. The CDR3 region is CASISGTSFEQYF. CDR3 DNA: TGTGCCAGCATCAGCGGGACTAGCTTCGAGCAGTACTTC.

This clone appeared a single time. This chain joins TRBV11-2 and TRBJ1-3; no clear D. V lost 5 bases and J lost 4, with 6 bases in between. The CDR3 consists of 12 residues. Per the germline V gene, CDR1 is SGHAT and CDR2 is FQNNGV. Here the CDR3 reads CASSPEGNTIYF. The CDR3 DNA sequence: TGTGCCAGCAGCCCAGAGGGAAACACCATATATTTT. Full variable domain (missing parts from reference TRBV11-2 and TRBJ1-3): EAGVAQSPRYKIIEKRQSVAFWCNPISGHATLYWYQQILGQGPKLLIQFQNNGVVDDSQLPKDRFSAERLKGVDSTLKIQPAKLEDSAVYLCASSPEGNTIYFGEGSWLTVV.

The rearrangement links TRBV9 to TRBJ2-1; 10 bases line up with TRBD2. V trimming: 0 bases; J trimming: 7 bases; junction bases outside the gene matches: 7. Germline values: CDR1 SGDLS, CDR2 YYNGEE. The CDR3 has 16 amino acids. For the CDR3, the DNA is TGTGCCAGCAGCGTAGAGGGAGCTAGCGGGAGAAATGAGCAGTTCTTC. Its translation: CASSVEGASGRNEQFF.

With regard to this clone: Its ends do not fully match the called genes, so a read error is possible. The chain joins TRBV4-2 to TRBJ1-1, with 9 bases lining up with TRBD1. CDR1 is LGHNA, CDR2 YNFKEQ, per germline. The CDR3 contains 11 residues. The CDR3, as DNA: TGTGCCCCCAGTATTGGACAGGGGAGGGGATTT. Translating it yields CAPSIGQGRGF.

This chain joins TRBV7-9 and TRBJ1-1, with D possibly matching TRBD1 (6 bases). V shed 1 base and J shed 3 bases, with 6 bases lying between them. The germline V gene encodes CDR1 SEHNR and CDR2 FQNEAQ (reference sequence). This CDR3 is 13 amino acids long. CDR3 residues: CASSLEGDTEAFF. The DNA of the CDR3 is TGTGCCAGCAGCTTAGAGGGGGACACTGAAGCTTTCTTT.

The gene calls are TRBV5-1 and TRBJ2-3; D perhaps matches TRBD2 (6 bases). The germline V gene encodes CDR1 SGHRS and CDR2 YFSETQ. This CDR3 comprises 14 residues. With 3 bases removed from V and 6 bases from J, the gap between germline ends came to 14 bases. The CDR3 DNA follows: TGCGCCAGCAGCTATAGCGGTGGAGGGGATACGCAGTATTTT. Translating it yields CASSYSGGGDTQYF. Full variable domain (rest looked up from reference TRBV5-1 and TRBJ2-3): KAGVTQTPRYLIKTRGQQVTLSCSPISGHRSVSWYQQTPGQGLQFLFEYFSETQRNKGNFPGRFSGRQFSNSRSEMNVSTLELGDSALYLCASSYSGGGDTQYFGPGTRLTVL.

The gene calls are TRBV19 and TRBJ1-5; D might be TRBD1 (5 bases). Germline CDR1 reads LNHDA; CDR2 reads SQIVND (reference sequence). V lost 6 bases to trimming and J lost 6 bases, with 12 bases between them. This CDR3 region has 13 residues. The CDR3 DNA reads as TGTGCCAGTAGCACATGGGGGGGTCAGCCCCAGCATTTT. Residues: CASSTWGGQPQHF.